Sequencing of this T cell receptor (beta chain) was carried out in a study of T cell responses to AZD1222 COVID-19 vaccine. General study results and limits: The donor group comprised mostly white British people and more females; the analysis possibly underestimated clonal diversity. Scientists sampled the repertoires only once the peak T cell response had passed.

Sequenced by immunoSEQ multiplex PCR; TCRdb stores in-frame clones only, minus some. The table records about 150,000 clones, about 90% of them present only once. Note on this clone: What it binds is not known.

Trimming removed 2 bases at V and 8 bases at J, with 14 bases between. Germline V gene sequence: CDR1 SGDLS, CDR2 YYNGEE. CDR3 size: 15 residues. The TCR originated in an adult who received the AZD1222 COVID-19 vaccine. The material was peripheral blood, obtained 28 days after the second AZD1222 dose. V usage is TRBV9 and J usage is TRBJ1-6; maybe TRBD1 (5 bases). The CDR3 protein is CASSVVGQGDSPLHF. The CDR3 DNA reads TGTGCCAGCAGCGTCGTTGGGCAGGGAGATTCACCCCTCCACTTT.